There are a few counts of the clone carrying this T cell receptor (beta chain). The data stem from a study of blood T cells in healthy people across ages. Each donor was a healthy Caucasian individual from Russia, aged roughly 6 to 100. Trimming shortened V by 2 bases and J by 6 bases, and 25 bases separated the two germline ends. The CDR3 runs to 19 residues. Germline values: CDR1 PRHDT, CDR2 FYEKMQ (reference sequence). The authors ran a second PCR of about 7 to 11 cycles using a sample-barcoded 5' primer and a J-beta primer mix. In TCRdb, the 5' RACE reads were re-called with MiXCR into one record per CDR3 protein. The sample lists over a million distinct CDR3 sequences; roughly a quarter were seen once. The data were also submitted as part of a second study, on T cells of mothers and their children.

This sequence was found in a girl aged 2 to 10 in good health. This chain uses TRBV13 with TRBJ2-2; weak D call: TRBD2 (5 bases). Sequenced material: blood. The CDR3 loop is CASSLRSLRLSEEAGELFF. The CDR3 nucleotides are TGTGCCAGCAGCTTAAGATCGTTGAGACTATCGGAGGAAGCCGGGGAGCTGTTTTTT.